This record covers a single T cell receptor (beta chain). The antigen remains undetermined. The sample originates from a study of T cell responses to AZD1222 COVID-19 vaccine. Findings and limits, study-wide: Regions 160-218 and 743-854 held dominance among vaccine-associated CD4 TCRs, which spanned spike. Among spike-specific TCRs, nearly half reportedly target unmutated variant regions. Elevations in Spike-specific TCR breadth and depth followed administration of two AZD1222 doses. The sample set comprised mostly white British donors with more females, and clonal diversity was possibly underestimated.

Produced via immunoSEQ multiplex PCR; TCRdb's table is partial and in-frame only. The repertoire holds approximately 89,000 clones, with roughly 84% as singletons. The receptor was isolated from an adult in good health. This specimen consisted of peripheral blood, obtained on day 0 of AZD1222 vaccination.

The chain's CDR3 is CASSIQVTGELFF. The CDR3 DNA follows: TGTGCCAGCAGCATCCAGGTCACCGGGGAGCTGTTTTTT. This chain connects TRBV11-3 to TRBJ2-2; D uncertain. CDR3 length: 13 residues. V was trimmed by 5 bases and J by 4 bases, leaving 8 bases between them. Germline V gene lookup returns CDR1 SGHNT and CDR2 YENEEA.